This T cell receptor beta chain was recorded in a study of blood T cell repertoires in COVID-19. Study at large: The United States, Italy and Spain supplied acute and convalescent COVID-19 samples. PBMCs, B-cell-depleted T cells, or T cells were the source of the cDNA or gDNA that made up the material.

This clone was recorded a few times. The V segment lost 6 bases and the J segment 5 bases; nucleotides outside the gene matches: 7. The germline gives CDR1 MDHEN, CDR2 SYDVKM. The CDR3 is 13 amino acids. As originally analysed: For nucleated cells, counts were estimated from reference gene primer amplification. Profiling relied on immunoSEQ multiplex PCR, and the TCRdb table lists in-frame clones only, not all of them. V, J and clone size derive from that table, while D and trimming were established from the DNA sequence. Here the sample spans approximately 210,000 clones, more than 70% being singletons.

The sequence was obtained from an elderly woman with acute or convalescent COVID-19. Sequenced input: peripheral blood. The chain is built from TRBV28 and TRBJ2-7; TRBD1 matches at 7 bases. The CDR3: CASRLTGVHEQYF. CDR3 coding DNA: TGTGCCAGCAGGCTCACAGGGGTCCACGAGCAGTACTTC.